This is a list of T cell receptor beta chains from one sample in a study of blood T cell repertoires in COVID-19. Profiling relied on immunoSEQ multiplex PCR, and the TCRdb table lists in-frame clones only, not all of them. Of roughly 120,000 clones detected, 75% to 90% appear once; the ten largest clones hold 25% to 30%. The sequenced sample was peripheral blood. These receptor sequences come from an older man with active or convalescent COVID-19. Both conserved end residues are trimmed from each CDR3. The D gene is left open where the match is weak.

V,D,J,CDR3
TRBV28,TRBD1,TRBJ2-2,ASRINTQGLNTGELF
TRBV28,-,TRBJ1-6,ASSLWEGLGGSPLH
TRBV19,-,TRBJ2-3,ATWARGADTQY
TRBV13,TRBD2,TRBJ2-7,ASSLAPGGQY
TRBV2,TRBD1,TRBJ1-1,ASGGQMNTEAF
TRBV5-6,-,TRBJ2-5,ASSLGGDPWGETQY
TRBV27,TRBD1,TRBJ2-7,ASSYIQGVPFYEQY
TRBV11-3,TRBD2,TRBJ2-1,ASSLGLAGSDEQF
TRBV6-5,TRBD1,TRBJ1-5,ASPGTDSNQPQH
TRBV28,-,TRBJ1-5,ASSLGLGQNQPQH
TRBV28,TRBD1,TRBJ1-5,ASSLLPGQGTKPQH